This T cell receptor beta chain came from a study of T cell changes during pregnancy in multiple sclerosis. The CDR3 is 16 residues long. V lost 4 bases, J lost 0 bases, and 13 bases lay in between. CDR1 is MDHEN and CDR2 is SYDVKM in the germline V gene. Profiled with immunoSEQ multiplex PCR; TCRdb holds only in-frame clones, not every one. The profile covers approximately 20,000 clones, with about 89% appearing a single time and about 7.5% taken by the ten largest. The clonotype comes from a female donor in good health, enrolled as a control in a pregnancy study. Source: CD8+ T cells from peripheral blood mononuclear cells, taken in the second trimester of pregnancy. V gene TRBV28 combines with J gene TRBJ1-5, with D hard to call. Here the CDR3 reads CASSSPGGYSNQPQHF. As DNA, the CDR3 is TGTGCCAGCAGTTCCCCCGGAGGGTATAGCAATCAGCCCCAGCATTTT.